This T cell receptor beta chain was obtained from a study of control samples from healthy donors and cancer patients. This clone was detected a few times. The protocol was immunoSEQ multiplex PCR, while the TCRdb copy is restricted to in-frame clones and leaves out a portion. The repertoire consists of about 110,000 clones, with almost 85% occurring once and the leading ten covering around 6.4%. The ends lost 5 bases at V and 10 bases at J; junction bases unmatched: 7. Germline CDR1 is LGHNA and CDR2 is YNFKEQ. The CDR3 sequence is 14 residues long. This TCR was recovered from a man younger than 35 in good health. J is TRBJ1-6 and V is TRBV4-2; 8 bases align to TRBD1. Sequencing was done on a sample of blood. Here the CDR3 reads CASSARGRESPLHF. CDR3 sequence (DNA): TGTGCCAGCAGCGCCAGGGGGCGGGAGTCACCCCTCCACTTT.